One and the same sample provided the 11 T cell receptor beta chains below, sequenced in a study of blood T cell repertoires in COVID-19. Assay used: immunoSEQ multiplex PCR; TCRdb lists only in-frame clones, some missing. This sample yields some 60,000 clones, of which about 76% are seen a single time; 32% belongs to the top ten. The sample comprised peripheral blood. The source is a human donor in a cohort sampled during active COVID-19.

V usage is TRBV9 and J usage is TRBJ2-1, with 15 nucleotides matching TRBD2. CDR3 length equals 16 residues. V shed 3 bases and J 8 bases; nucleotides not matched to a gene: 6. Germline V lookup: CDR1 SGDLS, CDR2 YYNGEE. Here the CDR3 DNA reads TGTGCCAGCAGCGACAACGGACTAGCGGGAGGGTATGAGCAGTTCTTC. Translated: CASSDNGLAGGYEQFF. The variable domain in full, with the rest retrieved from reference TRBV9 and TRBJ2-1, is DSGVTQTPKHLITATGQRVTLRCSPRSGDLSVYWYQQSLDQGLQFLIQYYNGEERAKGNILERFSAQQFPDLHSELNLSSLELGDSALYFCASSDNGLAGGYEQFFGPGTRLTVL.

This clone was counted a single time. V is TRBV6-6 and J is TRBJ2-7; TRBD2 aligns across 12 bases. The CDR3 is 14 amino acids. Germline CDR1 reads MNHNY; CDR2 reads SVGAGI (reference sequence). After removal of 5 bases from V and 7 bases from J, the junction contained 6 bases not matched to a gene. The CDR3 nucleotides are TGTGCCAGCAGTCCGTCCGGGACTAGCGGGGAGCAGTACTTC. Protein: CASSPSGTSGEQYF.

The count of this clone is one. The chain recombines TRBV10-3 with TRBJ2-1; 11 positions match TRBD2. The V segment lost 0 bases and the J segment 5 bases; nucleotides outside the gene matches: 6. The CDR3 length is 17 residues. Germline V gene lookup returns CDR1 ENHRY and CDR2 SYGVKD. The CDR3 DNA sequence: TGTGCCATCAGTGAGTCGCCTAGCGGGAGGACTGACAATGAGCAGTTCTTC. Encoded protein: CAISESPSGRTDNEQFF.

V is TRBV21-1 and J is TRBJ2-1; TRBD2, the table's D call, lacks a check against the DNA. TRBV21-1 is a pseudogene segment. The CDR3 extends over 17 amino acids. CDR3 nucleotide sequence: TGTGCCAGCAGCTACCGACTCTCGGCGGGAGGATACAATGAGCAGTTCTTC. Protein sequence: CASSYRLSAGGYNEQFF.

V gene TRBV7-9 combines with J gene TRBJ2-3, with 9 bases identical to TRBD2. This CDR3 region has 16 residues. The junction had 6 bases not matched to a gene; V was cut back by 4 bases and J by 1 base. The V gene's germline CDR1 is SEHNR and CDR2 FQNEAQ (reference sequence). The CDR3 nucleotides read TGTGCCAGCAGCTCTTATAGCGGGAGAGGCACAGATACGCAGTATTTT. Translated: CASSSYSGRGTDTQYF.

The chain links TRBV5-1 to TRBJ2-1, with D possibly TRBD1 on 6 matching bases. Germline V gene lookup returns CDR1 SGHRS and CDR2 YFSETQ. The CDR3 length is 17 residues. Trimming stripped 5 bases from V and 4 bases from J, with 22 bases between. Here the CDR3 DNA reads TGCGCCAGCAGTCATGGAAGGATGGGCAGGGGTTACAATGAGCAGTTCTTC. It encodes CASSHGRMGRGYNEQFF.

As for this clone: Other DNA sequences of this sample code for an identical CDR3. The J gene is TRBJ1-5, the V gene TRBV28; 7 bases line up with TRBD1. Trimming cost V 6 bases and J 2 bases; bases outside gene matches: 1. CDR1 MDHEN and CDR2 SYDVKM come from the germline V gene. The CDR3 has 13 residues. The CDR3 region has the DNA TGTGCCAGCAGAACAGGGGGCAATCAGCCCCAGCATTTT. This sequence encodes CASRTGGNQPQHF.

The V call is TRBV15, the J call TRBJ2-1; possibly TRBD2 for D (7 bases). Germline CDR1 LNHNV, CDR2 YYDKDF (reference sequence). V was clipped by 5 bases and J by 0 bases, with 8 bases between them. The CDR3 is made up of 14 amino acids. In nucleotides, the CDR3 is TGTGCCACCAGCGCGGGGGCCTCCTACAATGAGCAGTTCTTC. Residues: CATSAGASYNEQFF.

The CDR3 coding sequence is TGTGCCAGCAGAACTACAGGGGGCGACTATGGCTACACCTTC. This encodes CASRTTGGDYGYTF. The genes are TRBV6-5 and TRBJ1-2, with 9 positions matching TRBD1. The germline CDR1 and CDR2 sequences are MNHEY and SVGAGI. The CDR3 has 14 amino acids. Trimming removed 6 bases from V and 3 bases from J; junction bases left unmatched: 5.

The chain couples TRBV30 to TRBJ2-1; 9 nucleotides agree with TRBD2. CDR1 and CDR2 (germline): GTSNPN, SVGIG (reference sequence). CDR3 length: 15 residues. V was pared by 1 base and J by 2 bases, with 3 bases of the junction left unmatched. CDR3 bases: TGTGCCTGGAGTGCGGCTAGCGGGACCTACAATGAGCAGTTCTTC. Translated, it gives CAWSAASGTYNEQFF.

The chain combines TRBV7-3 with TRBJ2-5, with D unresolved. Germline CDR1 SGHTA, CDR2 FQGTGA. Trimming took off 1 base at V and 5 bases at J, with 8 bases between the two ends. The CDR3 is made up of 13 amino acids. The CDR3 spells CASSLRPGETQYF. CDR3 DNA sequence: TGTGCCAGCAGCTTAAGGCCCGGGGAGACCCAGTACTTC.